Here is one T cell receptor beta chain with its context. Antigen specificity is unknown. The sample is drawn from a study of vaccination effects on CD4 cells after COVID-19. Findings of the study overall: Clones that were induced by infection or by vaccine showed marked contraction late after vaccination.

Subsequent to roughly 9 days of culture, CD4+ T cells were isolated. Two-dose vaccination with either BNT162b2 or mRNA-1273 was given to the participants. Nucleocapsid antibody tests were negative, and the vaccine recipients had no prior SARS-CoV-2 infection. V was trimmed by 7 bases and J by 0 bases, leaving 13 bases between them. CDR3 length equals 15 residues. From germline, CDR1 is SNHLY and CDR2 FYNNEI. The protocol was immunoSEQ multiplex PCR, while the TCRdb copy is restricted to in-frame clones and leaves out a portion. The sample includes tens of thousands of clones, just under 75% seen only once; the top ten take about 2.3%.

The V gene is TRBV2, the J gene TRBJ1-5, with no clear D. The material was CD4+ T cells from PBMCs cultured without peptide, obtained after COVID-19 vaccination. This receptor was identified in a human donor who received a COVID-19 vaccine. The CDR3 is CASTPGTASNQPQHF. The CDR3 DNA follows: TGTGCCAGCACTCCAGGAACAGCTAGCAATCAGCCCCAGCATTTT.